The 21 T cell receptor beta chains below come from one sample, sequenced in a study of CD8 T cells in Susac syndrome. An amount of RNA that ranged from roughly 0.5 to 1 ug was reverse transcribed with random hexamers. One entry per CDR3 protein results from TCRdb running MiXCR on the immunoSEQ multiplex PCR reads. The table lists about 300,000 distinct CDR3 sequences, 75% to 90% of them singletons. What was sequenced was CD8+ T cells from PBMCs. The receptor set was obtained from a human donor with multiple sclerosis.

J is TRBJ2-2 and V is TRBV5-1; D unresolved. Trimming removed 0 bases at V and 6 bases at J, with 6 bases between. Per germline, CDR1 SGHRS and CDR2 YFSETQ. There are 13 residues in the CDR3. The CDR3 bases are TGCGCCAGCAGCTTGGTTATCCCCGGGGAGCTGTTTTTT. It translates to CASSLVIPGELFF.

Concerning this clonotype itself: The junction and the germline gene differ at one end; a read error may be behind it. The V call is TRBV13, the J call TRBJ2-1; TRBD1 aligns across 7 bases. In germline, CDR1 is PRHDT, CDR2 FYEKMQ (reference sequence). The CDR3 spans 15 residues. The CDR3 coding sequence is TGTGCCAGCAGACCAACAGGGGAAGGAGATGATGAGCAGTCCTTC. This codes for CASRPTGEGDDEQSF. Drawing the rest from reference TRBV13 and TRBJ2-1, the complete variable domain is AAGVIQSPRHLIKEKRETATLKCYPIPRHDTVYWYQQGPGQDPQFLISFYEKMQSDKGSIPDRFSAQQFSDYHSELNMSSLELGDSALYFCASRPTGEGDDEQSFGPGTRLTVL.

As concerns this clonotype: One end of the junction does not line up with germline, which may come from a read error. This rearrangement joins TRBV30 to TRBJ1-2; the D gene is possibly TRBD1 (5 bases). The CDR3 totals 13 residues. From germline, CDR1 is GTSNPN and CDR2 SVGIG (reference sequence). In DNA form, the CDR3 reads TGTGCCAGGAGGAGTATGGGGGACTCTGGCTACACCTTC. The encoded protein is CARRSMGDSGYTF.

The CDR3 loop is CASSWDPTGALQETQYF. Written as DNA, the CDR3 is TGTGCCAGCAGTTGGGACCCGACAGGGGCGCTCCAAGAGACCCAGTACTTC. The V gene is TRBV6-2 or TRBV6-3, the J gene TRBJ2-5, with TRBD1 matching 8 bases. CDR1 MNHEY and CDR2 SVGEGT come from the germline V gene. Germline trimming cut 4 bases from V and 1 base from J; bases unmatched to any gene: 11. This CDR3 has 17 residues.

The rearrangement links TRBV6-1 to TRBJ2-3; 13 bases fit TRBD2. In germline, CDR1 is MNHNS, CDR2 SASEGT. The CDR3 is 16 residues long. J gave up 3 bases and V 5 bases, and 5 bases lay outside the gene matches. The CDR3 loop is CASSQLAGGPTDTQYF. The CDR3 nucleotides read TGTGCCAGCAGTCAACTAGCGGGAGGGCCGACAGATACGCAGTATTTT.

The chain combines TRBV19 with TRBJ2-1, with 7 positions matching TRBD2. This CDR3 has 14 residues. The germline V gene has CDR1 LNHDA and CDR2 SQIVND (reference sequence). Trimming took 7 bases from V and 2 from J; bases not matched to a gene: 5. CDR3 DNA sequence: TGTGCCAGTAAAGAGCGGGAACCCTACAATGAGCAGTTCTTC. It specifies CASKEREPYNEQFF.

This chain uses TRBV6-2 or TRBV6-3 with TRBJ2-7; 7 bases map to TRBD2. The ends lost 1 base at V and 3 bases at J; junction bases unmatched: 3. CDR3 size: 14 residues. Looked up from germline, CDR1 is MNHEY and CDR2 is SVGEGT. The CDR3 coding sequence is TGTGCCAGCAGTTACTTCCTAGCGGACTACGAGCAGTACTTC. Amino acid sequence: CASSYFLADYEQYF.

This chain links TRBV5-6 with TRBJ1-2, with 8 bases that match TRBD1. Germline V gene sequence: CDR1 SGHDT, CDR2 YYEEEE. This CDR3 is built from 13 residues. V was clipped by 5 bases and J by 7 bases; unmatched bases: 7. The chain's CDR3 is CASRQTDRVGYTF. The CDR3 nucleotides read TGTGCCAGCAGGCAGACGGACAGGGTTGGCTACACCTTC.

The V call is TRBV6-2 or TRBV6-3, the J call TRBJ1-5; no firm D call. The CDR3 covers 14 residues. Germline-derived CDR1 and CDR2 are MNHEY and SVGEGT. The ends were cut back, 9 bases at V and 0 bases at J, with 12 bases in the middle. DNA for the CDR3: TGTGCCAGTCTTCCGCGTCGTAGCAATCAGCCCCAGCATTTT. This gives the protein CASLPRRSNQPQHF.

J is TRBJ2-7 and V is TRBV6-5; 10 positions match TRBD1. Germline CDR1 is MNHEY and CDR2 is SVGAGI. The CDR3 is 14 amino acids. V shed 11 bases and J 3 bases; nucleotides not matched to a gene: 10. This CDR3 reads CASGAGTGVYEQYF. The CDR3 nucleotides read TGTGCCTCTGGGGCAGGGACAGGGGTCTACGAGCAGTACTTC.

The V call is TRBV7-9, the J call TRBJ2-7; D unresolved. Trimming pared 5 bases from V and 2 bases from J, leaving 10 bases between. Germline loops: CDR1 SEHNR, CDR2 FQNEAQ (reference sequence). The CDR3 runs to 13 residues. This chain's CDR3 is CASSSDGPYEQYF. In nucleotides, the CDR3 is TGTGCCAGCAGCAGCGATGGGCCCTACGAGCAGTACTTC.

This chain joins TRBV30 and TRBJ2-7; D unresolved. Between the trimmed V and J ends, which lost 3 bases and 3 bases, there was a span of 9 bases. From germline, CDR1 is GTSNPN and CDR2 SVGIG (reference sequence). This CDR3 contains 12 residues. CDR3 sequence reads: CAWSGLVYEQYF. The DNA for the CDR3 is TGTGCCTGGAGCGGTTTAGTCTACGAGCAGTACTTC.

This chain joins TRBV29-1 and TRBJ2-7; possibly TRBD1 for D (5 bases). Germline-derived CDR1 and CDR2 are SQVTM and ANQGSEA. The CDR3 has 13 amino acids. Trimming stripped 1 base from V and 4 bases from J, with 11 bases between. The CDR3 DNA is TGCAGCGTTGAAGCGGACACCGGTTACGAGCAGTACTTC. This translates into CSVEADTGYEQYF.

The J gene is TRBJ2-7, the V gene TRBV20-1; tentative D call: TRBD2 (6 bases). The CDR3 spans 15 residues. Germline assignment: CDR1 DFQATT and CDR2 SNEGSKA (reference sequence). The ends were cut back, 0 bases at V and 0 bases at J, with 12 bases in the middle. The DNA of the CDR3 is TGCAGTGCTAGAGATCTATACGGGGGCTCCTACGAGCAGTACTTC. As protein: CSARDLYGGSYEQYF.

The chain combines TRBV19 with TRBJ2-7, with 11 bases lining up with TRBD1. This CDR3 comprises 15 residues. V lost 4 bases and J lost 1; bases outside the gene matches: 3. Germline V CDR1 and CDR2: LNHDA, SQIVND (reference sequence). CDR3 residues: CASSTGTGGSYEQYF. The DNA for the CDR3 is TGTGCCAGTAGTACAGGGACAGGGGGATCCTACGAGCAGTACTTC.

This clonotype appeared a single time. The chain couples TRBV4-1 to TRBJ2-5; a possible D gene is TRBD1 (6 bases). There are 14 residues in the CDR3. In germline, CDR1 is MGHRA, CDR2 YSYEKL. Trimming pared 2 bases from V and 4 bases from J, leaving 11 bases between. CDR3: CASSQQIRGETQYF. For the CDR3, the DNA is TGCGCCAGCAGCCAACAGATCAGGGGAGAGACCCAGTACTTC.

The gene calls are TRBV4-1 and TRBJ2-3; 7 bases are a match to TRBD1. Germline lookup yields CDR1 MGHRA and CDR2 YSYEKL. The CDR3 covers 15 residues. V lost 0 bases, J lost 3 bases, and 3 bases stayed unmatched. CDR3 sequence: CASSQENRGTDTQYF. CDR3 in DNA: TGCGCCAGCAGCCAAGAGAACAGGGGAACAGATACGCAGTATTTT.

This chain joins TRBV7-2 and TRBJ1-2; D might be TRBD1 (5 bases). V lost 3 bases to trimming and J lost 2 bases, with 7 bases between them. Per the germline V gene, CDR1 is SGHTA and CDR2 is FQGNSA. CDR3 length: 13 residues. The CDR3: CASSFWGNYGYTF. CDR3 DNA: TGTGCCAGCAGCTTCTGGGGCAACTATGGCTACACCTTC.

The chain has TRBV7-2 and TRBJ2-7; 16 bases map to TRBD2. Germline CDR1 and CDR2: SGHTA and FQGNSA. The CDR3 has 21 amino acids. With 0 bases clipped from V and 2 bases from J, the junction kept 13 bases outside the gene matches. The CDR3 loop is CASSLASPGTSGGAKTYEQYF. The CDR3 DNA reads as TGTGCCAGCAGCTTAGCGAGCCCTGGGACTAGCGGGGGGGCCAAAACCTACGAGCAGTACTTC.

This chain joins TRBV5-1 and TRBJ2-1; TRBD2 aligns across 13 bases. V lost 4 bases and J lost 2; bases outside the gene matches: 3. This CDR3 spans 16 amino acids. The germline V gene encodes CDR1 SGHRS and CDR2 YFSETQ. CDR3 nucleotides: TGCGCCAGCAGCCGGGGACTAGCGGGAACCTACAATGAGCAGTTCTTC. It is translated as CASSRGLAGTYNEQFF.

The CDR3 coding sequence is TGTGCCAGCAGTTGGGGCGCCCGGGCTTTCTTT. Its translation: CASSWGARAFF. This chain uses TRBV27 with TRBJ1-1, with a possible D match to TRBD1 (5 bases). CDR1 and CDR2 (germline): MNHEY, SMNVEV (reference sequence). With 4 bases removed from V and 11 bases from J, the gap between germline ends came to 11 bases. There are 11 residues in the CDR3.